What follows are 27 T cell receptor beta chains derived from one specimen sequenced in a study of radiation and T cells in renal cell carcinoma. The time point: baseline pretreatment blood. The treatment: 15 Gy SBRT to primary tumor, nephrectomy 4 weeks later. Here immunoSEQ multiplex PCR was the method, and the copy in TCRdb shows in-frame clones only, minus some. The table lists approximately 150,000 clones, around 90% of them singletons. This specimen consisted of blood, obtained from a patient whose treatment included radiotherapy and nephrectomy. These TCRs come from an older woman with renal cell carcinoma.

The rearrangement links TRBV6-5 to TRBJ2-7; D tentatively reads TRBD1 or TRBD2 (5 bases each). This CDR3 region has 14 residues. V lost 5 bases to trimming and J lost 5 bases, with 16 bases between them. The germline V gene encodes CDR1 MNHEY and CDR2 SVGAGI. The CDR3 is CASSTPRGLDEQYF. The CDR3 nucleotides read TGTGCCAGCAGTACGCCGAGGGGCTTGGACGAGCAGTACTTC.

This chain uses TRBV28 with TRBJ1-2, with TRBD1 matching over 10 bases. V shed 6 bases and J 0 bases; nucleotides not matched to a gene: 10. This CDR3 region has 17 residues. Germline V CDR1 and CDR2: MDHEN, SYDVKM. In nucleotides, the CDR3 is TGTGCCAGCAGAACCCCCCGGGACAGGGGATCTAACTATGGCTACACCTTC. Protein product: CASRTPRDRGSNYGYTF.

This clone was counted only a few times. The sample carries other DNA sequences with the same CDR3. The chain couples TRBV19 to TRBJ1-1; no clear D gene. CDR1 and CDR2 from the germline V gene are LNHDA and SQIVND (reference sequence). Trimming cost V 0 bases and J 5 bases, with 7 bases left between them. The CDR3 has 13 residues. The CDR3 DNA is TGTGCCAGTAGTATAGATCGGGGAACTGAAGCTTTCTTT. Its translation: CASSIDRGTEAFF. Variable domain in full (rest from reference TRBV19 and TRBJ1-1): DGGITQSPKYLFRKEGQNVTLSCEQNLNHDAMYWYRQDPGQGLRLIYYSQIVNDFQKGDIAEGYSVSREKKESFPLTVTSAQKNPTAFYLCASSIDRGTEAFFGQGTRLTVV.

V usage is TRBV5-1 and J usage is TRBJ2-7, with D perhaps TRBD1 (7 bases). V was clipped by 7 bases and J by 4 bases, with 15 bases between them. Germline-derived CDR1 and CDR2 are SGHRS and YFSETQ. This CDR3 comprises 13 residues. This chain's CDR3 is CASSKTGTYEQYF. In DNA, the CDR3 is TGCGCCAGCTCGAAGACAGGGACTTACGAGCAGTACTTC.

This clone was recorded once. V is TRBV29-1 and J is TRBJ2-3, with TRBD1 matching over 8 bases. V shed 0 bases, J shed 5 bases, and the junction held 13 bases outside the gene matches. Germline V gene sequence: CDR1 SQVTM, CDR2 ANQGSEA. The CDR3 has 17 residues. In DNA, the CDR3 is TGCAGCGTTGAAGATCCACGACAGGGGATGAAGGAAGATACGCAGTATTTT. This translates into CSVEDPRQGMKEDTQYF.

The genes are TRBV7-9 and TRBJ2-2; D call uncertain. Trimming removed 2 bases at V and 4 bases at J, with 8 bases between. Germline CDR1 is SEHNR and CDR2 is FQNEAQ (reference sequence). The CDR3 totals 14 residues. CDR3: CASSLSHPTGELFF. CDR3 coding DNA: TGTGCCAGCAGCTTATCGCACCCCACCGGGGAGCTGTTTTTT.

CDR3 sequence reads: CASSLDLGGEKLFF. The CDR3 DNA reads TGTGCCAGCAGCTTAGATCTGGGGGGTGAAAAACTGTTTTTT. The chain couples TRBV7-9 to TRBJ1-4, with D maybe TRBD1 (5 bases). The CDR3 runs to 14 residues. CDR1 and CDR2 from the germline V gene are SEHNR and FQNEAQ (reference sequence). Deletions cut 1 base from V and 7 bases from J, with 10 bases between.

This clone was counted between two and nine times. DNA for the CDR3: TGTGCCAGCAGCTTGAGGGGCACTGAAGCTTTCTTT. Protein sequence: CASSLRGTEAFF. This chain joins TRBV5-6 and TRBJ1-1; tentative D call: TRBD1 (5 bases). Trimming left V 1 base short and J 4 bases short, with 5 bases between. Germline V gene lookup returns CDR1 SGHDT and CDR2 YYEEEE. This CDR3 contains 12 residues.

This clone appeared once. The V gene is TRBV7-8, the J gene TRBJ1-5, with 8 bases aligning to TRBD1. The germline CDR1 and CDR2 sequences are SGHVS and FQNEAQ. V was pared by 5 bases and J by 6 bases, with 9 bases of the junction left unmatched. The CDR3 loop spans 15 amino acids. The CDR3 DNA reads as TGTGCCAGCAGCCACCGCAGGGGGCATATTCAGCCCCAGCATTTT. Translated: CASSHRRGHIQPQHF.

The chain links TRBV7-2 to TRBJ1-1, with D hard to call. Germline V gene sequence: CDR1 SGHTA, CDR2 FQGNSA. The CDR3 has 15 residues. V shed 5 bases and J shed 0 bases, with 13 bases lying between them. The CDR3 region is CASSVRGTLNTEAFF. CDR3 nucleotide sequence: TGTGCCAGCAGCGTCAGAGGCACCTTGAACACTGAAGCTTTCTTT.

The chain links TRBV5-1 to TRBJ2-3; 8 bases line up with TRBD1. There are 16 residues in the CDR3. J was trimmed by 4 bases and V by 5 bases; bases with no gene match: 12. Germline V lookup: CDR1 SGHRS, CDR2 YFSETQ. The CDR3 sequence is CASSLARTGIADTQYF. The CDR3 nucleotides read TGCGCCAGCAGTCTGGCTCGGACAGGGATCGCAGATACGCAGTATTTT.

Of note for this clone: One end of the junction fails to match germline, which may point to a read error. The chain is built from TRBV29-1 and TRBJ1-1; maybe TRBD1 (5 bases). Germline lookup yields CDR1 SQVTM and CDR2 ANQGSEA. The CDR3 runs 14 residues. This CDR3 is CSLDTAGRGTEAFF. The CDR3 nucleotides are TGCAGCCTTGACACGGCAGGGAGAGGCACTGAAGCTTTCTTT.

In DNA form, the CDR3 reads TGCGCCAGCAGCTTTCGACAGGGGGCGTTGGACACTGAAGCTTTCTTT. Translating gives CASSFRQGALDTEAFF. The chain recombines TRBV5-1 with TRBJ1-1; 10 bases fit TRBD1. The CDR3 loop spans 16 amino acids. The germline gives CDR1 SGHRS, CDR2 YFSETQ. V gave up 2 bases and J gave up 3 bases; unmatched junction bases: 7.

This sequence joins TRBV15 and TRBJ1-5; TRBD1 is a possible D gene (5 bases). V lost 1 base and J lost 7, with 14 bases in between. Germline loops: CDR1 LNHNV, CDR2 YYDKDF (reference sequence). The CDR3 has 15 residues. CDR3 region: CATSRVGRESQPQHF. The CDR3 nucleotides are TGTGCCACCAGCAGAGTAGGCAGGGAATCCCAGCCCCAGCATTTT.

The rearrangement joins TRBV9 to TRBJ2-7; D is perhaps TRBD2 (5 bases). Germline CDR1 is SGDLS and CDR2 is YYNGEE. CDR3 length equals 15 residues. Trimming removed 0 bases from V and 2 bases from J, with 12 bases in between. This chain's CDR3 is CASSVAGTGAYEQYF. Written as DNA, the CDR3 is TGTGCCAGCAGCGTAGCCGGCACCGGGGCCTACGAGCAGTACTTC.

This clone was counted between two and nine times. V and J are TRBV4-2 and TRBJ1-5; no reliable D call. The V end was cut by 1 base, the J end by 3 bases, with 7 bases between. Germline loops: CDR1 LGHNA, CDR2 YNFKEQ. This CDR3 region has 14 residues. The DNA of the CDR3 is TGTGCCAGCAGCCAAGGGCAGTCCAATCAGCCCCAGCATTTT. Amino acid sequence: CASSQGQSNQPQHF.

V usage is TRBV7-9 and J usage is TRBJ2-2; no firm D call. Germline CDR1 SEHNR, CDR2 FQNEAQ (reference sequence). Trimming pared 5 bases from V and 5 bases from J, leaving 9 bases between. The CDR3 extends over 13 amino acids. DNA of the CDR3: TGTGCCAGCAGCCCAGTGGGGACCGGGGAGCTGTTTTTT. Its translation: CASSPVGTGELFF.

The DNA for the CDR3 is TGTGCCTGGAGTGAAGCAGGGCGGGGCACTGAAGCTTTCTTT. Its translation: CAWSEAGRGTEAFF. The genes are TRBV30 and TRBJ1-1; D might be TRBD1 (5 bases). Germline V gene data show CDR1 as GTSNPN and CDR2 as SVGIG (reference sequence). V lost 1 base, J lost 4 bases, and 13 bases lay in between. This CDR3 has 14 amino acids.

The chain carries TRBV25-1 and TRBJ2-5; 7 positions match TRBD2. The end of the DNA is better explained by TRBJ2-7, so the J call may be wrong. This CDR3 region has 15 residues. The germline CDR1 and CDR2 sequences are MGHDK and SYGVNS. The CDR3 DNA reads TGTGCCAGCAGTGACCCCGAGGGAGGGTCCTACGAGCAGTACTTC. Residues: CASSDPEGGSYEQYF.

As DNA, the CDR3 is TGTGCCAGCAGCGGCGGACTAGCGGGGAGTTATACGCAGTATTTT. Protein sequence: CASSGGLAGSYTQYF. The chain couples TRBV7-2 to TRBJ2-3; 12 nucleotides agree with TRBD2. Germline CDR1 reads SGHTA; CDR2 reads FQGNSA. There are 15 residues in the CDR3. Germline trimming cut 5 bases from V and 7 bases from J; bases unmatched to any gene: 7. The full variable domain, its missing parts supplied by reference TRBV7-2 and TRBJ2-3, is GAGVSQSPSNKVTEKGKDVELRCDPISGHTALYWYRQSLGQGLEFLIYFQGNSAPDKSGLPSDRFSAERTGGSVSTLTIQRTQQEDSAVYLCASSGGLAGSYTQYFGPGTRLTVL.

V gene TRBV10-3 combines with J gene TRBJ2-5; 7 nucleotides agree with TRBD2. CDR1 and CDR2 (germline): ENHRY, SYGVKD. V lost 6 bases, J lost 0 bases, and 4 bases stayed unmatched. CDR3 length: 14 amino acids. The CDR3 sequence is CAISPGGNQETQYF. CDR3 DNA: TGTGCCATCAGCCCGGGGGGAAACCAAGAGACCCAGTACTTC.

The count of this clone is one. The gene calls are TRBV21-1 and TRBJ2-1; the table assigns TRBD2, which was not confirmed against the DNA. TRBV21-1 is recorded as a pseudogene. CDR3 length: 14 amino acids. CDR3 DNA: TGTGCCAGCCGTACAGCGGGGGGGCTCTGCGAGCAGTTCTTC. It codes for CASRTAGGLCEQFF.

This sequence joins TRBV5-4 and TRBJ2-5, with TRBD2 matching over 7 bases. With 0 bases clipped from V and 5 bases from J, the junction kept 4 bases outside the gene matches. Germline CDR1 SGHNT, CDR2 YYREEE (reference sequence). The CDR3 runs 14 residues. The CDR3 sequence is CASSLGTRGETQYF. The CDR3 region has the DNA TGTGCCAGCAGCTTGGGGACTAGGGGTGAGACCCAGTACTTC.

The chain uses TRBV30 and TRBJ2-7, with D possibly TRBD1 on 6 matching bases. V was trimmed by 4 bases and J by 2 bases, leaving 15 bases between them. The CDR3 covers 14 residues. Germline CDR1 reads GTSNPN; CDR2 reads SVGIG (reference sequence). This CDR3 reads CAWTQQGTTYEQYF. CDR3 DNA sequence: TGTGCCTGGACTCAACAGGGCACTACCTACGAGCAGTACTTC.

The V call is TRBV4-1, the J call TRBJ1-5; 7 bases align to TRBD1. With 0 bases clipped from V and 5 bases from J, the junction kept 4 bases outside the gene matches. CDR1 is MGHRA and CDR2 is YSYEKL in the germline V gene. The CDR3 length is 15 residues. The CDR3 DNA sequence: TGCGCCAGCAGCCAAGAAGGGACAGCTCATCAGCCCCAGCATTTT. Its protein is CASSQEGTAHQPQHF.

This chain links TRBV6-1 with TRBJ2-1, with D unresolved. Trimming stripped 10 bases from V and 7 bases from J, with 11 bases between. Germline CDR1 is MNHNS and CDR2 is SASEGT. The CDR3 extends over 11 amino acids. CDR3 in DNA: TGTGCCATCCGGTTGGGTAATGAGCAGTTCTTC. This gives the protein CAIRLGNEQFF.

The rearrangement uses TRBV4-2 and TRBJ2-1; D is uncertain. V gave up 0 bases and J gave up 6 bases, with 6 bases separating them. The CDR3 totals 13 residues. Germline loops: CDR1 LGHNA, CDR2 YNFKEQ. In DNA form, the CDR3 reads TGTGCCAGCAGCCAAGAACAGCGCAATGAGCAGTTCTTC. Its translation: CASSQEQRNEQFF.